The clone carrying this TCR beta chain has a handful of counts. Authors' analysis steps: Nucleated cell counts were estimated from reference gene primer amplification. Data came from immunoSEQ multiplex PCR; TCRdb stores just in-frame clones and leaves some out. The V and J calls and the clone size are those of that table, but D and trimming were determined from the DNA. Of about 200,000 clones detected, 81% appear once; the ten largest clones hold approximately 8%. This CDR3 spans 16 amino acids. V shed 1 base, J shed 2 bases, and the junction held 5 bases outside the gene matches. Per germline, CDR1 KGHSY and CDR2 FQNENV. These data come from a study of blood T cell repertoires in COVID-19. Overall study: Acute and convalescent COVID-19 samples came from the United States, Italy and Spain. The analysed material was cDNA or gDNA that came from T cells, B-cell-depleted T cells, or PBMCs.

The TCR sequence derives from a woman aged 80 or over with acute or convalescent COVID-19. The genes are TRBV16 and TRBJ2-7; 10 bases agree with TRBD1. The sequenced sample consisted of peripheral blood. For the CDR3, the DNA is TGTGCCAGCAGCCAATGGGGACAGGGGTCCACCTACGAGCAGTACTTC. Protein sequence: CASSQWGQGSTYEQYF.